The clone carrying this T cell receptor (beta chain) is classed as medium-sized. As yet, its antigen is unknown. The data were obtained in a study of a mutant IDH1 vaccine in newly diagnosed glioma. Study overall: Before enrollment, patients got radiotherapy alone, temozolomide alone, or mostly the combination. Study results and limitations: It seemed that pseudoprogression was not linked to changes in the top peripheral T cell clonotypes. Altogether, 80% to 95% of patients exhibited vaccine-induced immune responses.

The method was immunoSEQ multiplex PCR; TCRdb's version includes in-frame clones alone and lacks a portion of them. Here the sample spans some 48,000 clones, approximately 78% being singletons. Noted time point: week 5, during vaccination. Each dose delivered 300 ug of mutant IDH1 20-mer peptide subcutaneously with imiquimod. Sequences were derived from PBMCs, sampled from a glioma patient whose treatment included an IDH1 peptide vaccine. The sequence derives from a woman between 40 and 50 years old with glioma.

CDR3 loop: CASIRTDGGTEAFF. The CDR3 DNA follows: TGTGCCAGCATTAGGACGGACGGGGGGACTGAAGCTTTCTTT. The genes are TRBV6-5 and TRBJ1-1; TRBD1 is a possible D gene (5 bases). The CDR3 length is 14 residues. Germline assignment: CDR1 MNHEY and CDR2 SVGAGI. V lost 7 bases and J 5 bases, leaving 17 bases between the germline ends.